Described below is a single T cell receptor (beta chain) sequence and its context. Its cognate antigen is unknown. The V and J ends lost 4 bases and 16 bases respectively, with 17 bases between them. Germline CDR1 reads MDHEN; CDR2 reads SYDVKM. The CDR3 has 12 residues. This sample is part of a study of T cell responses to AZD1222 COVID-19 vaccine. The study pooled second doses at about 4 or about 12 weeks. Whole-study results and caveats: Just a handful of AZD1222 recipients tested seropositive at baseline.

Here immunoSEQ multiplex PCR was the method, and the copy in TCRdb shows in-frame clones only, minus some. The sample includes 77,000 or so clones, around 93% of them seen just once. The sequence was obtained from an adult who received the AZD1222 COVID-19 vaccine. The chain is built from TRBV28 and TRBJ2-1, with a weak D call TRBD2 (5 bases). The sequencing used peripheral blood, collected 28 days after the second AZD1222 dose. CDR3 region: CASSSVLRDIFF. The CDR3 bases are TGTGCCAGCAGTTCCGTTCTCCGGGATATATTCTTC.